The entry below gives a single T cell receptor (beta chain) sequence along with its context. Libraries were prepared by immunoSEQ multiplex PCR; TCRdb keeps only in-frame clonotypes and omits some of them. The data contain roughly 150,000 clones, roughly 92% of them singletons. These data are taken from a study of cytomegalovirus exposure and HLA in healthy donors. Germline V gives CDR1 SQVTM, CDR2 ANQGSEA. The ends were cut back, 6 bases at V and 2 bases at J, with 12 bases in the middle. The CDR3 has 13 residues. The chain employs TRBV29-1 and TRBJ2-3, with D perhaps TRBD2 (5 bases). Sequencing was performed on PBMCs. The receptor was isolated from a man younger than 35 in good health and CMV-seronegative. CDR3 nucleotide sequence: TGCAGCGTAGGGAGAGGCCCCACAGATACGCAGTATTTT. It yields the protein CSVGRGPTDTQYF.